The 9 T cell receptor beta chains presented below share a single source sample, sequenced in a study of blood T cell repertoires in COVID-19. TCRdb keeps only in-frame clones here, not all; method: immunoSEQ multiplex PCR. The table records some 300,000 clones, more than 70% of them present only once. The source material was PBMCs or T cells enriched from blood (not recorded which). Receptors originate from a woman aged 55-70 years in a cohort exposed to, infected with or recovered from COVID-19 (not recorded which).

V is TRBV7-9 and J is TRBJ2-4; 10 bases align to TRBD2. Germline CDR1 reads SEHNR; CDR2 reads FQNEAQ (reference sequence). Losses at the gene ends were 1 base for V and 4 bases for J; bases not matched to a gene: 10. The CDR3 consists of 18 residues. CDR3 sequence reads: CASSLGGAEAGGKNIQYF. The CDR3 DNA sequence: TGTGCCAGCAGCTTAGGTGGGGCGGAAGCGGGAGGGAAAAACATTCAGTACTTC.

This chain links TRBV5-4 with TRBJ2-1; 9 bases fit TRBD2. Germline lookup yields CDR1 SGHNT and CDR2 YYREEE (reference sequence). The V gene end was trimmed by 0 bases and the J gene end by 2 bases; junction bases not matched to a gene: 6. The CDR3 sequence is 17 residues long. CDR3 DNA sequence: TGTGCCAGCAGCTTGGGATCCGCTAGCGGGACCTACAATGAGCAGTTCTTC. Its protein product is CASSLGSASGTYNEQFF.

This clone occurred once. The chain carries TRBV2 and TRBJ2-1, with D perhaps TRBD2 (5 bases). CDR1 and CDR2 from the germline V gene are SNHLY and FYNNEI. This CDR3 is 14 amino acids long. V lost 8 bases to trimming and J lost 8 bases, with 19 bases between them. CDR3: CASLIASPGDEQFF. CDR3 DNA: TGTGCCAGCTTGATTGCTAGCCCCGGGGATGAGCAGTTCTTC.

The chain carries TRBV15 and TRBJ2-7, with 13 bases identical to TRBD2. Unmatched junction bases numbered 3, after V lost 1 base and J lost 0 bases. The CDR3 length is 17 residues. Germline V gene sequence: CDR1 LNHNV, CDR2 YYDKDF (reference sequence). CDR3 amino acids: CATSRGGTSGNSYEQYF. Here the CDR3 DNA reads TGTGCCACCAGCAGAGGAGGGACTAGCGGGAACTCCTACGAGCAGTACTTC. The full variable domain, with the rest looked up from reference TRBV15 and TRBJ2-7, is DAMVIQNPRYQVTQFGKPVTLSCSQTLNHNVMYWYQQKSSQAPKLLFHYYDKDFNNEADTPDNFQSRRPNTSFCFLDIRSPGLGDTAMYLCATSRGGTSGNSYEQYFGPGTRLTVT.

The chain recombines TRBV28 with TRBJ1-1; D is uncertain. CDR1 is MDHEN and CDR2 is SYDVKM in the germline V gene. The CDR3 is 14 amino acids. V lost 1 base, J lost 2 bases, and 8 bases lay in between. The DNA for the CDR3 is TGTGCCAGCAGTTTATTGGAGAGAAACACTGAAGCTTTCTTT. This sequence encodes CASSLLERNTEAFF.

The chain uses TRBV7-9 and TRBJ2-5; 10 bases align to TRBD2. Trimming took 2 bases from V and 4 from J; bases not matched to a gene: 4. CDR1 is SEHNR and CDR2 is FQNEAQ in the germline V gene (reference sequence). This CDR3 is 15 amino acids long. The DNA for the CDR3 is TGTGCCAGCAGCTTAACAGCTAGCGGGAGAGAGACCCAGTACTTC. Translation: CASSLTASGRETQYF.

The DNA of the CDR3 is TGTGCCAGCAGTTTATTTCGTGGCAGTTTCTCCTACGAGCAGTACTTC. It translates to CASSLFRGSFSYEQYF. V gene TRBV28 combines with J gene TRBJ2-7; D call uncertain. The germline V gene has CDR1 MDHEN and CDR2 SYDVKM. V lost 1 base, J lost 0 bases, and 13 bases lay in between. This CDR3 region has 16 residues.

This clone was detected a few times. J is TRBJ1-3 and V is TRBV29-1; D gene ambiguous. The CDR3 covers 13 residues. Germline V gives CDR1 SQVTM, CDR2 ANQGSEA. V was pared by 3 bases and J by 0 bases, with 6 bases between. The CDR3 loop reads CSVDSPSGNTIYF. In DNA, the CDR3 is TGCAGCGTTGACAGTCCCTCTGGAAACACCATATATTTT.

This clone has just one count. V and J are TRBV5-6 and TRBJ1-2; 7 bases fit TRBD1. Trimming removed 4 bases from V and 7 bases from J; junction bases left unmatched: 4. Germline V gene sequence: CDR1 SGHDT, CDR2 YYEEEE. This CDR3 is built from 12 residues. This CDR3 reads CASSTGDRGYTF. The CDR3 DNA reads TGTGCCAGCAGCACAGGGGATCGTGGCTACACCTTC.